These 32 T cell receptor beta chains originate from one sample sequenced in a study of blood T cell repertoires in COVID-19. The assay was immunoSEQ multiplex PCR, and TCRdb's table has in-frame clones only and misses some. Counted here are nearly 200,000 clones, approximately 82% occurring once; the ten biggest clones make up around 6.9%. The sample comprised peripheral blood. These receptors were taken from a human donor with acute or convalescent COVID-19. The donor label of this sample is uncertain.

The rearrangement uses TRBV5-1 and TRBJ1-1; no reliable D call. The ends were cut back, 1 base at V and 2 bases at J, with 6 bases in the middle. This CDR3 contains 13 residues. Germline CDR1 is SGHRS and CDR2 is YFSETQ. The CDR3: CASSLPPNTEAFF. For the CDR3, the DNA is TGCGCCAGCAGCTTGCCCCCTAACACTGAAGCTTTCTTT.

The CDR3 protein is CASSQDPAGTYEQYF. CDR3 sequence (DNA): TGTGCCAGCAGCCAAGATCCGGCGGGAACCTACGAGCAGTACTTC. J is TRBJ2-7 and V is TRBV4-2; D may be TRBD2 (6 bases). This CDR3 is built from 15 residues. Between the trimmed V and J ends, which lost 0 bases and 2 bases, there was a span of 11 bases. CDR1 is LGHNA, CDR2 YNFKEQ, per germline.

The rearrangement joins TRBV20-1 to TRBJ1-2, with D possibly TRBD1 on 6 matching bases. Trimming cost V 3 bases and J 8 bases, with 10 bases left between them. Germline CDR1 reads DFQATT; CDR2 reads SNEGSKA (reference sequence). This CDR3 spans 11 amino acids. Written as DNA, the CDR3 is TGCAGTGCTAGTGGGGGGCGAGGCTACACCTTC. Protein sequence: CSASGGRGYTF.

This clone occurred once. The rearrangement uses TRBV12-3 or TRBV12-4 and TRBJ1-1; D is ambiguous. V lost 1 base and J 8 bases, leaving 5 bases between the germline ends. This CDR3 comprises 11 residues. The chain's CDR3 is CASSLEREAFF. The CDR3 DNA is TGTGCCAGCAGTTTAGAGAGGGAAGCTTTCTTT.

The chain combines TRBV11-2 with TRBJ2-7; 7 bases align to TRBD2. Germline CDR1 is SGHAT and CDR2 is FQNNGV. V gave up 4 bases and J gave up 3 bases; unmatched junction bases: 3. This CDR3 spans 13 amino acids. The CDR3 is CASSWGEGYEQYF. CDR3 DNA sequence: TGTGCCAGCAGCTGGGGGGAGGGCTACGAGCAGTACTTC.

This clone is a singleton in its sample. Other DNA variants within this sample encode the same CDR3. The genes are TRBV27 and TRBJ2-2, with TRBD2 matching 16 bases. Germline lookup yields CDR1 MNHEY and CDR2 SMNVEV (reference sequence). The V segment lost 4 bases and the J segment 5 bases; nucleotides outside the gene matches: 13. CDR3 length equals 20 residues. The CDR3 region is CASSSQGTSGRAPGTGELFF. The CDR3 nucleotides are TGTGCCAGCAGTTCACAGGGGACTAGCGGGAGGGCCCCGGGGACCGGGGAGCTGTTTTTT.

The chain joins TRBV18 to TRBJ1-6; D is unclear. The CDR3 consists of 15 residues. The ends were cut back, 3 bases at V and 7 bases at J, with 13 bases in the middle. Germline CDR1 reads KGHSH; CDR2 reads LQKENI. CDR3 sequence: CASSPGEGGNSPLHF. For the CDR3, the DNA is TGTGCCAGCTCACCGGGTGAGGGAGGAAATTCACCCCTCCACTTT.

Here the CDR3 reads CASSQATSNEQFF. The CDR3 DNA reads as TGCGCCAGCAGCCAAGCCACTAGCAATGAGCAGTTCTTC. This chain connects TRBV4-3 to TRBJ2-1; tentatively, D is TRBD2 (5 bases). This CDR3 spans 13 amino acids. CDR1 and CDR2 (germline): LGHNA, YSLEER. The V end was cut by 1 base, the J end by 6 bases, with 7 bases between.

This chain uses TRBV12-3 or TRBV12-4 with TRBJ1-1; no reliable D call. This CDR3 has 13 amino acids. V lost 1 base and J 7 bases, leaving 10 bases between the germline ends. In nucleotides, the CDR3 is TGTGCCAGCAGTTTAGAAATATGGAGTGAAGCTTTCTTT. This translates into CASSLEIWSEAFF.

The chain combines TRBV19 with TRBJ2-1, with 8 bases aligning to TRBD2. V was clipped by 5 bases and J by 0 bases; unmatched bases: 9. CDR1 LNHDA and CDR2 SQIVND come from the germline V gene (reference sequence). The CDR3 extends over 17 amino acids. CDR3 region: CASSPHLAGSSYNEQFF. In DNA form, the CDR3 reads TGTGCCAGTAGTCCACACTTAGCGGGAAGCTCCTACAATGAGCAGTTCTTC.

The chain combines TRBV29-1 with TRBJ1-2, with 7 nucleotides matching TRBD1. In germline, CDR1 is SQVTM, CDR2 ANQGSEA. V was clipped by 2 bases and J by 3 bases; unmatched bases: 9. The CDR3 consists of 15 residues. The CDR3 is CSVEIPGGSYYGYTF. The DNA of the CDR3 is TGCAGCGTTGAAATCCCAGGGGGAAGTTACTATGGCTACACCTTC. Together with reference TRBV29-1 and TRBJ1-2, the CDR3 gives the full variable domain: SAVISQKPSRDICQRGTSLTIQCQVDSQVTMMFWYRQQPGQSLTLIATANQGSEATYESGFVIDKFPISRPNLTFSTLTVSNMSPEDSSIYLCSVEIPGGSYYGYTFGSGTRLTVV.

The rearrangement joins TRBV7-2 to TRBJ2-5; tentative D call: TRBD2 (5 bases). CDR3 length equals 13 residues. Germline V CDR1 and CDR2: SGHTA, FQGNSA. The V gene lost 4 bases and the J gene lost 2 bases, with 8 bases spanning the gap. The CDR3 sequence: CASSSRVQETQYF. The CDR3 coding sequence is TGTGCCAGCAGCTCGAGGGTACAAGAGACCCAGTACTTC.

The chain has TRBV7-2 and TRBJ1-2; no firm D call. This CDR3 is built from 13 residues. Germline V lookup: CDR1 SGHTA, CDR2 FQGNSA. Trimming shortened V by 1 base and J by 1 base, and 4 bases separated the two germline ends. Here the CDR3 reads CASSLDINYGYTF. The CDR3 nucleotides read TGTGCCAGCAGCTTAGACATTAACTATGGCTACACCTTC.

The CDR3, as DNA: TGTGCCAGCAGCCAAGTCACTAGCGGGAGGGCCGGGAATGAGCAGTTCTTC. It codes for CASSQVTSGRAGNEQFF. The chain couples TRBV4-2 to TRBJ2-1, with 13 bases lining up with TRBD2. Germline CDR1 and CDR2: LGHNA and YNFKEQ. The CDR3 has 17 amino acids. Losses at the gene ends were 1 base for V and 7 bases for J; bases not matched to a gene: 7.

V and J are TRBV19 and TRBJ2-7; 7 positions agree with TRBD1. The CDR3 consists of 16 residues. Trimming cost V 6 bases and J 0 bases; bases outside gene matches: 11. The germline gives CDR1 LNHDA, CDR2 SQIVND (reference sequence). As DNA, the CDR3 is TGTGCCAGTAGCATAAATCACGGGACAGTCTCCTACGAGCAGTACTTC. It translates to CASSINHGTVSYEQYF.

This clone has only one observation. For the CDR3, the DNA is TGTGCCAGCAGACAGAGTTCGAACACCGGGGAGCTGTTTTTT. Its protein product is CASRQSSNTGELFF. The V and J genes are TRBV7-2 and TRBJ2-2; D not certain. CDR1 and CDR2 (germline): SGHTA, FQGNSA. The CDR3 consists of 14 residues. V was pared by 6 bases and J by 0 bases, with 8 bases between.

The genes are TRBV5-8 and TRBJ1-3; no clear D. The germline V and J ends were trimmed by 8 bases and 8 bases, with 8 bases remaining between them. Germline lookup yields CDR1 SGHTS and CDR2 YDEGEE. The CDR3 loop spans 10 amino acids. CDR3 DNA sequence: TGTGCCAGTTCACTAGACACCATATATTTT. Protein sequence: CASSLDTIYF.

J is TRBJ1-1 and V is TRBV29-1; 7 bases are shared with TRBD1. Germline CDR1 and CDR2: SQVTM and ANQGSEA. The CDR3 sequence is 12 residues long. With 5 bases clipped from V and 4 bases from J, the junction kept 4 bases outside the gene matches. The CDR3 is CSVNRGSTEAFF. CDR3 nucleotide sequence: TGCAGCGTTAACAGGGGTTCCACTGAAGCTTTCTTT.

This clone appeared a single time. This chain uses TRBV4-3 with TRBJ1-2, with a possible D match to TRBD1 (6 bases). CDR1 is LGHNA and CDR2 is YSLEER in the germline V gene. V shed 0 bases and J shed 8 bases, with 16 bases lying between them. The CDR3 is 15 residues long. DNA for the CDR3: TGCGCCAGCAGCCAAGACCTAACAGGGATAGAAGGCTACACCTTC. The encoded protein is CASSQDLTGIEGYTF.

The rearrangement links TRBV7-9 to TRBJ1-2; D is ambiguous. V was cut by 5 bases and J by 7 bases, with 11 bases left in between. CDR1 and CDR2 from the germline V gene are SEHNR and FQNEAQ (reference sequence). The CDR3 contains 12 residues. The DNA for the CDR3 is TGTGCCAGCAGCCCCCGGCGGGCTGGCTACACCTTC. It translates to CASSPRRAGYTF.

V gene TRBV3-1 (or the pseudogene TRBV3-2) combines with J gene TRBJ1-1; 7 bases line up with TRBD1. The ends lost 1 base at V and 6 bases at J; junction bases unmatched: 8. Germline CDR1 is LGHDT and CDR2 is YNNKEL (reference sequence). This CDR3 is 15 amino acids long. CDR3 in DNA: TGTGCCAGCAGCCAAGTTGCGGTACAGGGGTCTGAAGCTTTCTTT. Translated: CASSQVAVQGSEAFF.

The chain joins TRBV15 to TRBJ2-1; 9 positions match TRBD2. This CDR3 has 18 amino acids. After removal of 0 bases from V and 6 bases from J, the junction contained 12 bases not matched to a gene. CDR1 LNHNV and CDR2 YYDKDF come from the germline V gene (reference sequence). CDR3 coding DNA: TGTGCCACCAGCAGAGAGGCGTCAGTTAGCGGGAGTGGCAATGAGCAGTTCTTC. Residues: CATSREASVSGSGNEQFF.

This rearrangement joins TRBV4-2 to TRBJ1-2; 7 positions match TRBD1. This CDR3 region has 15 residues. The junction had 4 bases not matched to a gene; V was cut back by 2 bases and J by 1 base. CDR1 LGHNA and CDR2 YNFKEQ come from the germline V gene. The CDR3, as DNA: TGTGCCAGCAGCCAACAGGGGGAGCTTAACTATGGCTACACCTTC. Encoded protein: CASSQQGELNYGYTF.

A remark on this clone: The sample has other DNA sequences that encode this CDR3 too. The CDR3 coding sequence is TGTGCCAGCAGCTTAGGCGGGAGTGCAGATACGCAGTATTTT. Amino acid sequence: CASSLGGSADTQYF. V usage is TRBV7-2 and J usage is TRBJ2-3; 7 bases align to TRBD2. Losses at the gene ends were 1 base for V and 4 bases for J; bases not matched to a gene: 2. Germline V lookup: CDR1 SGHTA, CDR2 FQGNSA. The CDR3 contains 14 residues.

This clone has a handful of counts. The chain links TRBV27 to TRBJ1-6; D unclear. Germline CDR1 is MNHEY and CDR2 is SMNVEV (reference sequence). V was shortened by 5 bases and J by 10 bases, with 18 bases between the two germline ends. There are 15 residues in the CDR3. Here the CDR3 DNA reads TGTGCCAGCAGTCCACGACCAACCGGCGGCTCACCCCTCCACTTT. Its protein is CASSPRPTGGSPLHF.

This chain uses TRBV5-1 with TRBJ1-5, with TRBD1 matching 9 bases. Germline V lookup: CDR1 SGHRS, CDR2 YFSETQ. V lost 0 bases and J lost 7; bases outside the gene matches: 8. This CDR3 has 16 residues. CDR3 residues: CASSLDGTGHPQPQHF. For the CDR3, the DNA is TGCGCCAGCAGCTTGGATGGGACAGGGCACCCACAGCCCCAGCATTTT.

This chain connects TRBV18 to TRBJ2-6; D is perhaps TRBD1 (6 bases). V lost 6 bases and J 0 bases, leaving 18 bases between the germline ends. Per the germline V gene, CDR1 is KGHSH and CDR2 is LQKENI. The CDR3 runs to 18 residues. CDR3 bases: TGTGCCAGCTCTCGGGACACCCAGAAGGGCTCTGGGGCCAACGTCCTGACTTTC. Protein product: CASSRDTQKGSGANVLTF.

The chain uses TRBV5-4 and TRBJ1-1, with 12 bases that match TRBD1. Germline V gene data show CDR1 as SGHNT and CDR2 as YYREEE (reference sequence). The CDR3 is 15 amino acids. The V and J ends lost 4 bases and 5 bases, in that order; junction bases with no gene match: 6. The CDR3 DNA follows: TGTGCCAGCAGCCCAGGGACAGGGGGCTGGACTGAAGCTTTCTTT. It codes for CASSPGTGGWTEAFF.

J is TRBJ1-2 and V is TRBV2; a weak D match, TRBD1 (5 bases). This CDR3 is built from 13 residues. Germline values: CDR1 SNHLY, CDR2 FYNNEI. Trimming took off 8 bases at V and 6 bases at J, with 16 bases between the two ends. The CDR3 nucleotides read TGTGCCAGCTCACAGCTACAGGTTCATGGCTACACCTTC. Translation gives CASSQLQVHGYTF.

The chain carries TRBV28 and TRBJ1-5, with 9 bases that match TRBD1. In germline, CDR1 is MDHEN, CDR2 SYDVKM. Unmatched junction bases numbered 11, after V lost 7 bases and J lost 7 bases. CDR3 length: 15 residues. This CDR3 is CASTGDRVEEQPQHF. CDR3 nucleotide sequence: TGTGCCAGCACCGGGGACAGGGTGGAGGAACAGCCCCAGCATTTT.

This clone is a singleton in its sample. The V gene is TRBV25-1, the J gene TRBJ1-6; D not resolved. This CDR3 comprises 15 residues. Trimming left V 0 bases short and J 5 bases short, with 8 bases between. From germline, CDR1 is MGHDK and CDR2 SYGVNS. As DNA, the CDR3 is TGTGCCAGCAGTGAATATATAGTTAATAATTCACCCCTCCACTTT. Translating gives CASSEYIVNNSPLHF. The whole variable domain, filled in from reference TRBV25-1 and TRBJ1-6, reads EADIYQTPRYLVIGTGKKITLECSQTMGHDKMYWYQQDPGMELHLIHYSYGVNSTEKGDLSSESTVSRIRTEHFPLTLESARPSHTSQYLCASSEYIVNNSPLHFGNGTRLTVT.

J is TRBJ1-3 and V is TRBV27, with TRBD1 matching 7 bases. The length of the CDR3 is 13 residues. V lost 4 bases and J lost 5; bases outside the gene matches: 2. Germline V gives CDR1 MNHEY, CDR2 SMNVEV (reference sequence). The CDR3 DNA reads TGTGCCAGCAGTTCAGGGGGGCGAAACACCATATATTTT. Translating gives CASSSGGRNTIYF.